These 21 T cell receptor beta chains came from one sample sequenced in a study of tumor and adjacent non-tumor tissue in lung cancer. RNA was extracted from bulk tissue without any cell sorting. Distant lung tissue was collected more than 3 cm away from the tumor edge. A modified ARM-PCR protocol with three rounds of nested PCR amplified TCRbeta. Using its own MiXCR run on the multiplex PCR reads, TCRdb lists one record per CDR3 protein. The data hold tens of thousands of distinct CDR3 sequences, with 60% to 70% observed a single time. Material: distant non-tumor lung tissue. These receptors all stem from a woman aged 40-49 years with non-small cell lung cancer.

As to this clonotype: The germline gene is not matched at one end of the junction; a read error may be the cause. J is TRBJ1-2 and V is TRBV29-1; D is unclear. The germline gives CDR1 SQVTM, CDR2 ANQGSEA. This CDR3 region has 12 residues. As DNA, the CDR3 is TGCAGCGTTTTTTCAGGAGATCTTGGCCACACGTTC. Its translation is CSVFSGDLGHTF.

To note about this clonotype: One end of the junction varies from germline; a read error may be responsible. The J gene is TRBJ2-3, the V gene TRBV19; TRBD1 agrees at 7 bases. The CDR3 has 16 residues. Germline assignment: CDR1 LNHDA and CDR2 SQIVND (reference sequence). CDR3 region: CASSVRRDRYQDAQYF. As DNA, the CDR3 is TGTGCCAGTAGTGTGCGCCGGGACAGATACCAAGATGCGCAGTATTTT.

Many counts were recorded for this clonotype. V usage is TRBV4-1 and J usage is TRBJ1-6, with D unclear. CDR1 and CDR2 from the germline V gene are MGHRA and YSYEKL. Trimming took off 6 bases at V and 0 bases at J, with 6 bases between the two ends. The CDR3 spans 14 residues. The CDR3 here is CASSLSSYNSPLHF. For the CDR3, the DNA is TGCGCCAGCAGTTTGAGCTCCTATAATTCACCCCTCCACTTT.

The chain carries TRBV10-3 and TRBJ2-5; D could derive from TRBD1 or TRBD2 (5 bases each). Germline CDR1 reads ENHRY; CDR2 reads SYGVKD. Trimming removed 7 bases from V and 14 bases from J, with 26 bases in between. CDR3 length: 14 residues. The CDR3 bases are TGTGCCATCAAATCACCAGGGAGTGGAGAGACCCGTTACTTC. It translates to CAIKSPGSGETRYF.

About this clonotype: One end of the junction fails to match germline, which may point to a read error. CDR3 sequence (DNA): TGTGGCAGCAGCCCACCTCAGGGGGGCGGCGGGACTGAAGCTTTCTTT. Translated: CGSSPPQGGGGTEAFF. The chain links TRBV12-3 or TRBV12-4 to TRBJ1-1, with 7 bases aligning to TRBD1. This CDR3 contains 16 residues.

As concerns this clonotype: The junction does not match germline at one end; this may be a read error. The J gene is TRBJ2-2, the V gene TRBV12-3 or TRBV12-4; D possibly uses TRBD1 or TRBD2 (5 bases each). This CDR3 region has 12 residues. The CDR3 nucleotides read TGCGACAGCAAGAGAAACACCGGGGATCTGTTTTTT. As protein: CDSKRNTGDLFF.

A remark on this clonotype: Possible read error: a much larger clone is one base away. The CDR3 DNA reads as TGTGCCAGCACTCGGATCCAGACCTACGAGCAGTACTTC. Translated, it gives CASTRIQTYEQYF. V gene TRBV28 combines with J gene TRBJ2-7; no definite D call. The CDR3 consists of 13 residues. V was clipped by 7 bases and J by 2 bases, with 12 bases between them. Germline lookup yields CDR1 MDHEN and CDR2 SYDVKM.

Of note for this clonotype: A read error may produce the germline difference seen at one junction end. The rearrangement joins TRBV25-1 to TRBJ2-1, with 10 bases lining up with TRBD2. This CDR3 region has 14 residues. The germline CDR1 and CDR2 sequences are MGHDK and SYGVNS. The chain's CDR3 is CTSTTGTSAGEQFF. As DNA, the CDR3 is TGTACCAGCACGACCGGGACTAGCGCTGGTGAGCAGTTCTTC.

The chain carries TRBV12-3 or TRBV12-4 and TRBJ2-5, with D possibly matching TRBD2 (5 bases). This CDR3 is 12 amino acids long. V gave up 6 bases and J gave up 12 bases, with 17 bases separating them. The DNA of the CDR3 is TGTGCCAGCAGCTCCGAGGGTCTAACCAAGTACTTC. Translating gives CASSSEGLTKYF.

The chain has TRBV11-2 and TRBJ2-7; D ambiguous. The V gene's germline CDR1 is SGHAT and CDR2 FQNNGV. Trimming shortened V by 0 bases and J by 13 bases, and 13 bases separated the two germline ends. The CDR3 length is 12 residues. The CDR3 sequence is CASSLEGIMQYF. The CDR3 coding sequence is TGTGCCAGCAGCTTAGAGGGGATCATGCAATACTTC.

Concerning this clonotype itself: An end of the junction differs from the germline gene, which may be a read error. The V call is TRBV6-1, the J call TRBJ2-3; D could derive from TRBD1 or TRBD2 (5 bases each). Germline V lookup: CDR1 MNHNS, CDR2 SASEGT. This CDR3 has 13 residues. CDR3 amino acids: CANSEGTPDTQYF. In DNA form, the CDR3 reads TGCGCCAACAGTGAAGGGACCCCAGATACGCAGTATTTT.

The chain employs TRBV29-1 and TRBJ2-1, with a tentative D call TRBD2 (6 bases). With 5 bases removed from V and 1 base from J, the gap between germline ends came to 18 bases. From germline, CDR1 is SQVTM and CDR2 ANQGSEA. The CDR3 has 16 residues. CDR3 protein: CSVRVGGSRSYNEQFF. In DNA, the CDR3 is TGCAGCGTTAGAGTGGGAGGATCCCGTTCCTACAATGAGCAGTTCTTC.

This clonotype was observed a few times. The gene calls are TRBV24-1 and TRBJ1-5, with TRBD1 as a possible D gene (5 bases). The CDR3 has 15 amino acids. The V gene's germline CDR1 is KGHDR and CDR2 SFDVKD. The ends were cut back, 3 bases at V and 2 bases at J, with 10 bases in the middle. The CDR3 nucleotides are TGTGCCACCAGTGATCAGGGAGGAGGCAATCAGCCCCAGCATTTT. Protein: CATSDQGGGNQPQHF.

For this clonotype: This CDR3 is missing its conserved last phenylalanine or tryptophan, likely due to a read error. This chain links TRBV11-1 with TRBJ2-1, with 11 nucleotides matching TRBD2. CDR1 is SGHAT, CDR2 FQDESV, per germline (reference sequence). The CDR3 is made up of 15 amino acids. The CDR3: CTSSVSGRVLDEQFL. CDR3 DNA sequence: TGTACCAGCAGCGTTAGCGGGAGGGTTTTGGATGAGCAGTTCCTC.

A single count supports this clonotype. A read error is likely, as this CDR3 ends without the conserved phenylalanine or tryptophan. The chain combines TRBV11-2 with TRBJ2-6; D call uncertain. The germline V gene has CDR1 SGHAT and CDR2 FQNNGV. Trimming pared 4 bases from V and 0 bases from J, leaving 10 bases between. This CDR3 region has 16 residues. CDR3 DNA sequence: TGTGCCAGCAGCTGGTCACACTTCTCTGGGGCCAACGTCCTGACTCTC. It translates to CASSWSHFSGANVLTL.

In regard to this clonotype: A read error may be the cause here, since a much bigger clone is one base away. The chain couples TRBV6-1 to TRBJ1-2, with D maybe TRBD1 (6 bases). CDR1 MNHNS and CDR2 SASEGT come from the germline V gene. Deletions cut 1 base from V and 6 bases from J, with 18 bases between. The CDR3 runs 16 residues. The CDR3 sequence: CASSEGRGRGGDGYTF. For the CDR3, the DNA is TGTGCCAGCAGTGAAGGGAGAGGGAGAGGGGGAGATGGCTACACCTTC.

About this clonotype itself: One end of the junction varies from germline; a read error may be responsible. The CDR3 bases are TGTGCCATCGGTGAGCCGAACGGGGGACTAGCTGGGTCCTCTGGGCAGTTCTTC. Amino acids: CAIGEPNGGLAGSSGQFF. The chain recombines TRBV10-3 with TRBJ2-1, with 9 bases that match TRBD2. The germline V gene has CDR1 ENHRY and CDR2 SYGVKD. The CDR3 loop spans 18 amino acids.

Of note for this clonotype: Being one base from a much bigger clone, this may be a read error. The rearrangement joins TRBV14 to TRBJ2-5; D remains ambiguous. The CDR3 is 15 residues long. Looked up from germline, CDR1 is SGHDN and CDR2 is FVKESK. The DNA for the CDR3 is TGTGCCAGCAGCCAAGATGGCGGCCGACAAGAGGCCCAGTACTTC. Translation: CASSQDGGRQEAQYF. Looking up the rest from reference TRBV14 and TRBJ2-5 gives the full variable domain: EAGVTQFPSHSVIEKGQTVTLRCDPISGHDNLYWYRRVMGKEIKFLLHFVKESKQDESGMPNNRFLAERTGGTYSTLKVQPAELEDSGVYFCASSQDGGRQEAQYFGPGTRLLVL.

Concerning this clonotype: A much larger clone differs by one base, so this may be a read error. V gene TRBV20-1 combines with J gene TRBJ1-4; no firm D call. The ends were cut back, 6 bases at V and 6 bases at J, with 11 bases in the middle. Germline CDR1 and CDR2: DFQATT and SNEGSKA (reference sequence). This CDR3 region has 12 residues. In nucleotides, the CDR3 is TGCAGTGCAAGGGAGTGGGATGAAAAACTGTTTTTT. Amino acids: CSAREWDEKLFF.

This clonotype was seen many times. The gene calls are TRBV29-1 and TRBJ1-1, with D possibly being TRBD1 (5 bases). The V end lost 5 bases, the J end lost 1 base, and 8 bases lay between the germline ends. The CDR3 length is 12 residues. The germline V gene encodes CDR1 SQVTM and CDR2 ANQGSEA. CDR3 in DNA: TGCAGCGTTCCGACAGCGAACACTGAAGCTTTCTTT. Amino acid sequence: CSVPTANTEAFF.

This clonotype was detected ten times or more. The chain links TRBV6-5 to TRBJ2-2, with TRBD2 matching over 7 bases. This CDR3 contains 16 residues. Germline loops: CDR1 MNHEY, CDR2 SVGAGI. Losses at the gene ends were 0 bases for V and 5 bases for J; bases not matched to a gene: 6. CDR3 loop: CASSYSGGSGTGELFF. The CDR3 bases are TGTGCCAGCAGTTACTCGGGCGGGAGTGGGACCGGGGAGCTGTTTTTT.